A single sample is the source of the 3 T cell receptor beta chains below, sequenced in a study of blood T cell repertoires in COVID-19. Libraries were prepared by immunoSEQ multiplex PCR; TCRdb keeps only in-frame clonotypes and omits some of them. There are more than 200,000 clones in the sample; 85% to 90% occur only once, and roughly 2.6% lies in the top ten. The sequenced sample consisted of peripheral blood. Receptor source: a man aged 30-40 years with COVID-19, enrolled during active disease.

The J gene is TRBJ1-5, the V gene TRBV29-1, with D tentatively TRBD1 (5 bases). This CDR3 has 13 residues. CDR1 is SQVTM, CDR2 ANQGSEA, per germline. Trimming cost V 7 bases and J 5 bases, with 15 bases left between them. This chain's CDR3 is CSASQGSDQPQHF. CDR3 bases: TGCAGCGCCTCTCAGGGAAGTGATCAGCCCCAGCATTTT.

The J gene is TRBJ2-1, the V gene TRBV15, with D tentatively TRBD2 (6 bases). The CDR3 contains 14 residues. Per the germline V gene, CDR1 is LNHNV and CDR2 is YYDKDF (reference sequence). V lost 5 bases and J lost 2, with 10 bases in between. CDR3 in amino acids: CATSLWTTYNEQFF. The CDR3 nucleotides are TGTGCCACCAGCTTGTGGACTACCTACAATGAGCAGTTCTTC.

The sample holds one count of this clone. The chain uses TRBV18 and TRBJ2-1; 9 positions agree with TRBD1. With V trimmed by 0 bases and J by 7 bases, 4 bases remained unmatched. This CDR3 spans 15 amino acids. The V gene's germline CDR1 is KGHSH and CDR2 LQKENI. The DNA for the CDR3 is TGTGCCAGCTCACCACCCCCGACAGGGGGGAATGAGCAGTTCTTC. It codes for CASSPPPTGGNEQFF.